A selection of T cell receptor beta chains follows, all from one sample in a study of blood T cell repertoires in COVID-19. TCRdb's copy holds only in-frame clones and misses some; the assay was immunoSEQ multiplex PCR. This sample carries around 310,000 clones, over 85% of them seen once, and the ten largest clones take roughly a tenth. Material: PBMCs or T cells enriched from blood (not recorded which). The receptors shown here come from a woman in her thirties who had recovered from COVID-19. Both conserved end residues are part of each CDR3. Each record gives: J gene, clone size, D gene, V gene, CDR3 protein, CDR3 DNA. A D gene is named only where the DNA matches it firmly. Clone size appears in some rows only: once, few, many, or a class for an expanded clone.

j_call: TRBJ2-3; clone_size: NA; d_call: TRBD1; v_call: TRBV4-1; cdr3_aa: CASSQRGPGLATDTQYF; cdr3_nt: TGCGCCAGCAGCCAAAGGGGGCCTGGTCTAGCCACAGATACGCAGTATTTT
j_call: TRBJ1-2; clone_size: NA; d_call: TRBD1; v_call: TRBV7-2; cdr3_aa: CASSSGGGDGYTF; cdr3_nt: TGTGCCAGCAGCTCAGGGGGCGGAGATGGCTACACCTTC
j_call: TRBJ2-3; clone_size: NA; d_call: TRBD2; v_call: TRBV5-4; cdr3_aa: CASSLLLAGAGDTQYF; cdr3_nt: TGTGCCAGCAGCCTATTACTAGCGGGAGCGGGAGATACGCAGTATTTT
j_call: TRBJ2-1; clone_size: once; d_call: TRBD2; v_call: TRBV30; cdr3_aa: CAWSVGLAGSNEQFF; cdr3_nt: TGTGCCTGGAGTGTAGGGCTAGCGGGATCAAATGAGCAGTTCTTC
j_call: TRBJ2-6; clone_size: NA; d_call: TRBD2; v_call: TRBV7-9; cdr3_aa: CASSSGTSGNSGANVLTF; cdr3_nt: TGTGCCAGCAGCTCCGGGACTAGCGGAAACTCTGGGGCCAACGTCCTGACTTTC
j_call: TRBJ2-2; clone_size: NA; d_call: NA; v_call: TRBV4-1; cdr3_aa: CASSAPVKSTTGELFF; cdr3_nt: TGCGCCAGCAGCGCCCCGGTGAAGTCCACCACCGGGGAGCTGTTTTTT
j_call: TRBJ2-7; clone_size: NA; d_call: TRBD2; v_call: TRBV4-1; cdr3_aa: CASSPGGTSRYYEQYF; cdr3_nt: TGCGCCAGCAGCCCGGGAGGGACTAGCCGTTACTACGAGCAGTACTTC
j_call: TRBJ2-5; clone_size: NA; d_call: NA; v_call: TRBV7-3; cdr3_aa: CASSLIVSGIYQETQYF; cdr3_nt: TGTGCCAGCAGCTTAATCGTTTCGGGAATTTACCAAGAGACCCAGTACTTC
j_call: TRBJ1-1; clone_size: few; d_call: NA; v_call: TRBV2; cdr3_aa: CASSITGFTEAFF; cdr3_nt: TGTGCCAGCAGTATCACAGGGTTCACTGAAGCTTTCTTT
j_call: TRBJ2-1; clone_size: once; d_call: TRBD2; v_call: TRBV9; cdr3_aa: CASSAQREDDYNEQFF; cdr3_nt: TGTGCCAGCAGCGCTCAGCGGGAGGACGATTACAATGAGCAGTTCTTC
j_call: TRBJ2-3; clone_size: NA; d_call: TRBD2; v_call: TRBV27; cdr3_aa: CASSLFSGTRTDTQYF; cdr3_nt: TGTGCCAGCAGTTTATTTAGCGGGACACGCACAGATACGCAGTATTTT
j_call: TRBJ2-2; clone_size: NA; d_call: NA; v_call: TRBV9; cdr3_aa: CASSVGSRSNTGELFF; cdr3_nt: TGTGCCAGCAGCGTAGGAAGCCGGTCGAACACCGGGGAGCTGTTTTTT
j_call: TRBJ1-2; clone_size: NA; d_call: NA; v_call: TRBV28; cdr3_aa: CASRGGGYTF; cdr3_nt: TGTGCCAGCAGGGGGGGTGGCTACACCTTC
j_call: TRBJ1-4; clone_size: NA; d_call: NA; v_call: TRBV25-1; cdr3_aa: CASSESRGGGEKLFF; cdr3_nt: TGTGCCAGCAGTGAGAGCAGGGGCGGTGGAGAAAAACTGTTTTTT